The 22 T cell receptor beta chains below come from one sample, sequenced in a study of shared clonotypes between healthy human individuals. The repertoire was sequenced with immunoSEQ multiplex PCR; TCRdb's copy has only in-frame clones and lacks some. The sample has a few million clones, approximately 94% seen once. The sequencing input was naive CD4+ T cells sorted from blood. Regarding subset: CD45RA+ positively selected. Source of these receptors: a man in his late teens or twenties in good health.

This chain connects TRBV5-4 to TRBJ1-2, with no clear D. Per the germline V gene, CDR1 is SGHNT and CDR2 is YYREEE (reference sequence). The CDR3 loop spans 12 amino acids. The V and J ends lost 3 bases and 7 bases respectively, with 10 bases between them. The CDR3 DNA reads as TGTGCCAGCAGCTACGACGGCGCTGGCTACACCTTC. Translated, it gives CASSYDGAGYTF.

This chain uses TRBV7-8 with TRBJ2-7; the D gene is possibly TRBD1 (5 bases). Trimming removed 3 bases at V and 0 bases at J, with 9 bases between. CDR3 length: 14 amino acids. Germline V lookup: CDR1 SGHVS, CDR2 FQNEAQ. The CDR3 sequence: CASSFDRVSYEQYF. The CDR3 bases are TGTGCCAGCAGCTTCGACAGAGTCTCCTACGAGCAGTACTTC. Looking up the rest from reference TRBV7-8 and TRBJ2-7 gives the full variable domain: GAGVSQSPRYKVAKRGQDVALRCDPISGHVSLFWYQQALGQGPEFLTYFQNEAQLDKSGLPSDRFFAERPEGSVSTLKIQRTQQEDSAVYLCASSFDRVSYEQYFGPGTRLTVT.

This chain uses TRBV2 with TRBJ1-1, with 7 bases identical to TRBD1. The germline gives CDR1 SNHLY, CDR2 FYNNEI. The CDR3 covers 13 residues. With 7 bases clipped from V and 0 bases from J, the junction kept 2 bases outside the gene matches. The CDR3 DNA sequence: TGTGCCAGCAAGGGACAGCTGAACACTGAAGCTTTCTTT. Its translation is CASKGQLNTEAFF.

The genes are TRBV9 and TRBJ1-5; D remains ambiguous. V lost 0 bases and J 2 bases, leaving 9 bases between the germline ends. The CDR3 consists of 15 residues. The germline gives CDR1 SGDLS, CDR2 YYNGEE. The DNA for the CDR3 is TGTGCCAGCAGCGTAGGGGGAGTCGGCAATCAGCCCCAGCATTTT. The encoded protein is CASSVGGVGNQPQHF.

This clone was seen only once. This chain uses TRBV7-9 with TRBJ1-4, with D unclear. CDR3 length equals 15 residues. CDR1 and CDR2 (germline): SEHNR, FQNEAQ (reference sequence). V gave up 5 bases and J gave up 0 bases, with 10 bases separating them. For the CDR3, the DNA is TGTGCCAGCAGCGGCAGGAGCACAACTAATGAAAAACTGTTTTTT. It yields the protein CASSGRSTTNEKLFF.

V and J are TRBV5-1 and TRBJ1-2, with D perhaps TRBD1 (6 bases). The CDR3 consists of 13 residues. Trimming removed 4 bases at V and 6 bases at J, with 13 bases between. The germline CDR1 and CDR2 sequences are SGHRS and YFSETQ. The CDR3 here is CASSITGWDGYTF. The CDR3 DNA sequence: TGCGCCAGCAGCATAACAGGGTGGGATGGCTACACCTTC. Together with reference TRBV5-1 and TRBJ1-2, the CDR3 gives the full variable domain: KAGVTQTPRYLIKTRGQQVTLSCSPISGHRSVSWYQQTPGQGLQFLFEYFSETQRNKGNFPGRFSGRQFSNSRSEMNVSTLELGDSALYLCASSITGWDGYTFGSGTRLTVV.

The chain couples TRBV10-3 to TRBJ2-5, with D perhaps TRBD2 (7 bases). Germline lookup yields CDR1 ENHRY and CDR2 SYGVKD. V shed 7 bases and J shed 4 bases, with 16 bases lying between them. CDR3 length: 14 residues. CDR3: CAITQGGGSETQYF. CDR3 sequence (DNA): TGTGCCATCACCCAAGGGGGGGGCTCAGAGACCCAGTACTTC.

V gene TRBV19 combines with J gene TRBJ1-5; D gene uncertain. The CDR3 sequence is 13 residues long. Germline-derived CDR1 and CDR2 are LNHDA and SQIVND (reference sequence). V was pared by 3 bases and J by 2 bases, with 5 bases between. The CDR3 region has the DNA TGTGCCAGTAGTATGAACGGCAATCAGCCCCAGCATTTT. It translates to CASSMNGNQPQHF.

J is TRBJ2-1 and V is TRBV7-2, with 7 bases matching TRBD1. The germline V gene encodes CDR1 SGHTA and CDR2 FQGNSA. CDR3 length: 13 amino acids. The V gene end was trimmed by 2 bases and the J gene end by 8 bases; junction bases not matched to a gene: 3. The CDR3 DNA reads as TGTGCCAGCAGCTTAAAGGGGGCTTATGAGCAGTTCTTC. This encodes CASSLKGAYEQFF.

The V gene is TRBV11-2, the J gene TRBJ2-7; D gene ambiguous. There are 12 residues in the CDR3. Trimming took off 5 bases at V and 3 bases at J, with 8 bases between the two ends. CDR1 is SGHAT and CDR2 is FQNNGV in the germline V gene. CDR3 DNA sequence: TGTGCCAGCAGCCTAAACCACTACGAGCAGTACTTC. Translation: CASSLNHYEQYF.

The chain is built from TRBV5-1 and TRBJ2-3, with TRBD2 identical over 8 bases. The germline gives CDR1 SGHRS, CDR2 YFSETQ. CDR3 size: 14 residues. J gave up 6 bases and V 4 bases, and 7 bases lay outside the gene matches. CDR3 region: CASSRGGPVDTQYF. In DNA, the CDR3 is TGCGCCAGCAGCCGCGGGGGGCCTGTGGATACGCAGTATTTT.

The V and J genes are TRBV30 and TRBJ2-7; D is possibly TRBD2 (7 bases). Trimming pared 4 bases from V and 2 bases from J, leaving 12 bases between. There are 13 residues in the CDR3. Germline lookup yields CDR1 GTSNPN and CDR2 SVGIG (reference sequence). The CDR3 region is CAWNLGGPYEQYF. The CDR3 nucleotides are TGTGCCTGGAACTTGGGGGGGCCCTACGAGCAGTACTTC.

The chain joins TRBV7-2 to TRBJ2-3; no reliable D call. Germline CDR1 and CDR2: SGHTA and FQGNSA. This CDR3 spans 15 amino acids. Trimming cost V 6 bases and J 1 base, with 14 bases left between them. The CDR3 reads CASRDGPGRTDTQYF. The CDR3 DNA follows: TGTGCCAGCAGAGACGGCCCAGGACGCACAGATACGCAGTATTTT.

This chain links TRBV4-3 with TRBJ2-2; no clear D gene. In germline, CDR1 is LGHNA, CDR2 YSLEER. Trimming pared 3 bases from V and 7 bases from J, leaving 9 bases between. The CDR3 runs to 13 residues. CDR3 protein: CASSQLGVGELFF. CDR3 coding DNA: TGCGCCAGCAGCCAGCTCGGCGTCGGGGAGCTGTTTTTT.

The CDR3 protein is CASSQDWDRGDSPLHF. CDR3 DNA: TGCGCCAGCAGCCAAGATTGGGACAGGGGAGATTCACCCCTCCACTTT. V usage is TRBV4-1 and J usage is TRBJ1-6; TRBD1 aligns across 10 bases. From germline, CDR1 is MGHRA and CDR2 YSYEKL. Trimming cost V 0 bases and J 8 bases; bases outside gene matches: 4. This CDR3 is 16 amino acids long.

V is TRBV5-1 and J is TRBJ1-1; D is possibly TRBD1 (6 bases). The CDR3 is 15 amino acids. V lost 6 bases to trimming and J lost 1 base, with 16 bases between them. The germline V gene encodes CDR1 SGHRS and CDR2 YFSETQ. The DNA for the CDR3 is TGCGCCAGCACCCGGGGCGGGGGCCAGAACACTGAAGCTTTCTTT. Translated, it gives CASTRGGGQNTEAFF.

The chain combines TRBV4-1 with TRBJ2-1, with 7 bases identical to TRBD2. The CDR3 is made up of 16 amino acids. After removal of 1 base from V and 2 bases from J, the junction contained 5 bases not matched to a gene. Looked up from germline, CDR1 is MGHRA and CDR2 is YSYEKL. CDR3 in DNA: TGCGCCAGCAGCCAAGGATCGGGAGGCCCCTACAATGAGCAGTTCTTC. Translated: CASSQGSGGPYNEQFF.

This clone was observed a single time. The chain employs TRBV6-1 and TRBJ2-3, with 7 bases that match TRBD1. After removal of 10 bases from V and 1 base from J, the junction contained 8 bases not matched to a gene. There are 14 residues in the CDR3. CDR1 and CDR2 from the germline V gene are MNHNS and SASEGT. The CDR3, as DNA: TGTGCCACTGGCTTCGGACAGGGCACAGATACGCAGTATTTT. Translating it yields CATGFGQGTDTQYF.

The CDR3 sequence is CASSEPRGQTYEQYF. CDR3 sequence (DNA): TGTGCCAGCTCAGAACCCCGCGGACAGACCTACGAGCAGTACTTC. The genes are TRBV18 and TRBJ2-7; D is perhaps TRBD1 (6 bases). Germline V gene lookup returns CDR1 KGHSH and CDR2 LQKENI. The ends were cut back, 5 bases at V and 2 bases at J, with 16 bases in the middle. This CDR3 spans 15 amino acids.

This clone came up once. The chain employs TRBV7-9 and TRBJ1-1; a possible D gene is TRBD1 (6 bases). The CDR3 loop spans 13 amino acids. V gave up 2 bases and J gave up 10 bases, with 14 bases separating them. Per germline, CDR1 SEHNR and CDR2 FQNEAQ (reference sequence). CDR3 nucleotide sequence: TGTGCCAGCAGCTTAAATGGGGGCAACGGAGCTTTCTTT. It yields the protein CASSLNGGNGAFF. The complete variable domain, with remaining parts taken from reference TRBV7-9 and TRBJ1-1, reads DTGVSQNPRHKITKRGQNVTFRCDPISEHNRLYWYRQTLGQGPEFLTYFQNEAQLEKSRLLSDRFSAERPKGSFSTLEIQRTEQGDSAMYLCASSLNGGNGAFFGQGTRLTVV.

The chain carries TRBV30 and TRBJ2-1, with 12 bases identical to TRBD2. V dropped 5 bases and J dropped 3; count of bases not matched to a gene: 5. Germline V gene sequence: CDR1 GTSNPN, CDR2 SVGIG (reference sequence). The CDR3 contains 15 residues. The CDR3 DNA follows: TGTGCCTGGGGCAAGGGACTAGCGGGCTACAATGAGCAGTTCTTC. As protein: CAWGKGLAGYNEQFF.

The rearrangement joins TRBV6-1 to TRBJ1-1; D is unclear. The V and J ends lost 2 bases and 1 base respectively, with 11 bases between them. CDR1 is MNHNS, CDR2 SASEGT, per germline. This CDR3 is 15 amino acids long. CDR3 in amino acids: CASSELIGKNTEAFF. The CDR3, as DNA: TGTGCCAGCAGTGAACTGATAGGGAAGAACACTGAAGCTTTCTTT.